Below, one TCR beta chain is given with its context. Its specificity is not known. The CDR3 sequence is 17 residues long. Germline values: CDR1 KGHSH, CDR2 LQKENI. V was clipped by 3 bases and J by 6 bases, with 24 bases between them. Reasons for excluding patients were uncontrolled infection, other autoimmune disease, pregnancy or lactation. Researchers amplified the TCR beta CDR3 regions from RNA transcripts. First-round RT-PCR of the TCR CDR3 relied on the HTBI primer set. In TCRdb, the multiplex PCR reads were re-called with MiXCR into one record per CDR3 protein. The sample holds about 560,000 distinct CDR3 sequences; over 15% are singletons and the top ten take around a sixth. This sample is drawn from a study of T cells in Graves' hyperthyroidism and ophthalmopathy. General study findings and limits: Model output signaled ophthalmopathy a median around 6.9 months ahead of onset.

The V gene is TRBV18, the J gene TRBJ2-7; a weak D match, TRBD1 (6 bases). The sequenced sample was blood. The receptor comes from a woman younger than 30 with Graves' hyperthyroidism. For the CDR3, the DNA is TGTGCCAGCTCACCTTATCGGACTCCGGGACAACCGGGCGAGCAGTACTTC. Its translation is CASSPYRTPGQPGEQYF. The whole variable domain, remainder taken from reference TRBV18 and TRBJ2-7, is NAGVMQNPRHLVRRRGQEARLRCSPMKGHSHVYWYRQLPEEGLKFMVYLQKENIIDESGMPKERFSAEFPKEGPSILRIQQVVRGDSAAYFCASSPYRTPGQPGEQYFGPGTRLTVT.